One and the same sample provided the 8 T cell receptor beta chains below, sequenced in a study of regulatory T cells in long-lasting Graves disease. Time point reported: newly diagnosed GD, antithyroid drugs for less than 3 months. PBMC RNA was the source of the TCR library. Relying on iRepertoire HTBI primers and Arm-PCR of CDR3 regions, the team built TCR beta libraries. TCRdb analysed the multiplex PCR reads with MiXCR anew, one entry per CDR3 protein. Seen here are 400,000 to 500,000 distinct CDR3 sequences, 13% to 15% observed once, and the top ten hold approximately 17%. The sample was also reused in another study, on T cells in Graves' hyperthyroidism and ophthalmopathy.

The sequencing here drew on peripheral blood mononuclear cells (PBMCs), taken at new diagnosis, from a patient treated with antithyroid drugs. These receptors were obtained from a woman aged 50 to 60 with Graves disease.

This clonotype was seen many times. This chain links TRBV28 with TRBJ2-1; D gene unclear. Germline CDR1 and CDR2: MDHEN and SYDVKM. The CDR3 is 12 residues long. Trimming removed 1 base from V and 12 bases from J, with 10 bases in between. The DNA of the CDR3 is TGTGCCAGCAGTTTATCCGCTCCGCGGCAGTTCTTC. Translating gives CASSLSAPRQFF.

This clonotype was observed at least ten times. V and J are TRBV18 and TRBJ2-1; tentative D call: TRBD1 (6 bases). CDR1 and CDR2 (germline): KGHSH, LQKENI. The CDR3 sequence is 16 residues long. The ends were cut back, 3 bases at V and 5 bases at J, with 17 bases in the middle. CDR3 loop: CASSPLNRDLDNEQFF. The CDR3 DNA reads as TGTGCCAGCTCACCTTTAAACAGGGACCTGGACAATGAGCAGTTCTTC. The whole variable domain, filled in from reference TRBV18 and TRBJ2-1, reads NAGVMQNPRHLVRRRGQEARLRCSPMKGHSHVYWYRQLPEEGLKFMVYLQKENIIDESGMPKERFSAEFPKEGPSILRIQQVVRGDSAAYFCASSPLNRDLDNEQFFGPGTRLTVL.

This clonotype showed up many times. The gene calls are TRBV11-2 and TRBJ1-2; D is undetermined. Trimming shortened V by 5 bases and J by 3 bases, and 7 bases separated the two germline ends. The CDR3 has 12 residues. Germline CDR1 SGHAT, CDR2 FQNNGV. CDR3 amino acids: CASSIRYYGYTF. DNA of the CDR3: TGTGCCAGCAGCATTCGATACTATGGCTACACCTTC.

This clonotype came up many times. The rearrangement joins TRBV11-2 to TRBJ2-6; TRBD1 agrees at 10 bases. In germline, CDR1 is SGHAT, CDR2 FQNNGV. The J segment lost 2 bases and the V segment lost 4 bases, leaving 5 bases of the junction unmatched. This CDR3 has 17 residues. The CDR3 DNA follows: TGTGCCAGCAGCTACCAGGACAGGGGGGCTGGGGCCAACGTCCTGACTTTC. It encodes CASSYQDRGAGANVLTF.

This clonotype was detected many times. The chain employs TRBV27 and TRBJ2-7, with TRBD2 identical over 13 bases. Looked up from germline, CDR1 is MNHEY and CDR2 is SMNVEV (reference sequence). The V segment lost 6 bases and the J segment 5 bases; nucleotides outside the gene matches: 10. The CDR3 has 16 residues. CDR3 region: CASSPRLAGGHHEQYF. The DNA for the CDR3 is TGTGCCAGCAGCCCACGACTAGCGGGAGGTCACCACGAGCAGTACTTC.

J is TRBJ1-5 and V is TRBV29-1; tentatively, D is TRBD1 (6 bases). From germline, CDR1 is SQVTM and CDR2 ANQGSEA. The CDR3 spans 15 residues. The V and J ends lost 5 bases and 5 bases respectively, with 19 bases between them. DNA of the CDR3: TGCAGCGTTTCTGAGGGGCAGGGACATGATCAGCCCCAGCATTTT. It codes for CSVSEGQGHDQPQHF.

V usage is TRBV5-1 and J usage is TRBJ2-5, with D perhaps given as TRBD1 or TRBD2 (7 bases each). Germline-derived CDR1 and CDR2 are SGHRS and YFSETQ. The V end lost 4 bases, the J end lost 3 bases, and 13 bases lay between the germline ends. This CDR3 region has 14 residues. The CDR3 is CASSIQGREETQYF. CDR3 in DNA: TGCGCCAGCAGCATACAGGGGAGGGAAGAGACCCAGTACTTC.

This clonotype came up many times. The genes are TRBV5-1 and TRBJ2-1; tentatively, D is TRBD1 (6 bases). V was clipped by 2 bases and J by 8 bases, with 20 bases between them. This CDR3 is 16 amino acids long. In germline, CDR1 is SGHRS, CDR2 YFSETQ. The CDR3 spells CASSLSGSGTIDEQFF. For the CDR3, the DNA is TGCGCCAGCAGCTTAAGTGGCTCCGGGACAATTGATGAGCAGTTCTTC.